This T cell receptor (beta chain) was sequenced for a study of T cells in Graves' hyperthyroidism and ophthalmopathy. Amplification of TCR beta CDR3 regions was performed using RNA transcripts as template. Carried out on the TCR CDR3, a first-round RT-PCR used the HTBI primer set. TCRdb ran MiXCR on the multiplex PCR reads and lists one entry per CDR3 protein. The data contain about 300,000 distinct CDR3 sequences, 25% of them singletons. At least ten counts were recorded for this clonotype. CDR1 and CDR2 from the germline V gene are LNHNV and YYDKDF (reference sequence). Trimming stripped 0 bases from V and 3 bases from J, with 8 bases between. This CDR3 contains 15 residues.

Sample: blood. This receptor was taken from a man aged 35-49 years with Graves' hyperthyroidism that later progressed to Graves' ophthalmopathy. The rearrangement links TRBV15 to TRBJ2-2; D is unclear. CDR3 nucleotides: TGTGCCACCAGCAGAGATCGTGCTGACACCGGGGAGCTGTTTTTT. Translated: CATSRDRADTGELFF.